The 13 T cell receptor beta chains listed next were all sequenced from one sample in a study of blood T cells in healthy people across ages. A J-beta primer mix and a sample-barcoded 5' primer were used in a second PCR of roughly 6 to 11 cycles. TCRdb called the 5' RACE reads again in MiXCR, with one record for every CDR3 protein. The data hold just under 550,000 distinct CDR3 sequences, with 24% observed a single time. This same sample was also part of a study on T cells of mothers and their children.

The source material was blood. These receptors all stem from a boy younger than 18 in good health.

The chain combines TRBV29-1 with TRBJ2-1, with 10 bases identical to TRBD1. The CDR3 sequence is 15 residues long. Germline CDR1 SQVTM, CDR2 ANQGSEA. After removal of 4 bases from V and 4 bases from J, the junction contained 7 bases not matched to a gene. In DNA form, the CDR3 reads TGCAGCGTTGGGACTGACAGGGGGCTTTACAATGAGCAGTTCTTC. Translated: CSVGTDRGLYNEQFF.

The chain uses TRBV7-2 and TRBJ2-5; a weak D match, TRBD1 (6 bases). The closer fit of TRBJ2-1 to the DNA end suggests the J call may be wrong. The CDR3 covers 13 residues. Germline CDR1 and CDR2: SGHTA and FQGNSA. The CDR3 DNA follows: TGTGCCAGCAGTCGCAGGGGTGGGAGTGAGCAGTTCTTC. Amino acids: CASSRRGGSEQFF.

The chain uses TRBV18 and TRBJ1-1; tentatively, D is TRBD1 (6 bases). V lost 6 bases and J lost 0, with 26 bases in between. Germline CDR1 KGHSH, CDR2 LQKENI. The CDR3 runs 19 residues. As DNA, the CDR3 is TGTGCCAGCTCCCCAAGGAGTGGGGGGCTGCAGACCCTGAACACTGAAGCTTTCTTT. Amino acids: CASSPRSGGLQTLNTEAFF.

In the case of this clonotype: One end of the junction fails to match germline, which may point to a read error. DNA of the CDR3: TGTGCTAGCAGTTTCGGACTAGCGGGAGATGGGACCCAAGAGACCCAGTACTTC. It is translated as CASSFGLAGDGTQETQYF. The chain employs TRBV28 and TRBJ2-5; the match to TRBD2 covers 13 bases. Germline lookup yields CDR1 MDHEN and CDR2 SYDVKM. This CDR3 region has 18 residues. The full variable domain, its missing parts supplied by reference TRBV28 and TRBJ2-5, is DVKVTQSSRYLVKRTGEKVFLECVQDMDHENMFWYRQDPGLGLRLIYFSYDVKMKEKGDIPEGYSVSREKKERFSLILESASTNQTSMYLCASSFGLAGDGTQETQYFGPGTRLLVL.

This clonotype was found a few times. The chain uses TRBV12-3 or TRBV12-4 and TRBJ1-4; D gene unclear. Trimming pared 4 bases from V and 4 bases from J, leaving 10 bases between. CDR3 length: 14 amino acids. The CDR3 DNA sequence: TGTGCCAGCAGTTCGCGCGAACTTAATGAAAAACTGTTTTTT. It is translated as CASSSRELNEKLFF.

As to this clonotype: At one end the junction does not follow the germline gene, possibly because of a read error. The gene calls are TRBV6-2 or TRBV6-3 and TRBJ1-1, with 8 bases fitting TRBD1. The germline V gene has CDR1 MNHEY and CDR2 SVGEGT. CDR3 length equals 15 residues. CDR3 DNA: TGTGCCAGCAGTTACCAGGGGGCGTGGAACGCTGAAGCTTTCTTT. Its protein product is CASSYQGAWNAEAFF.

The genes are TRBV25-1 and TRBJ2-3, with TRBD2 matching 13 bases. V trimming: 6 bases; J trimming: 4 bases; junction bases outside the gene matches: 13. The CDR3 is 18 residues long. The germline V gene encodes CDR1 MGHDK and CDR2 SYGVNS. The CDR3 spells CASRHETSGRSSPDTQYF. The CDR3 DNA is TGTGCCAGCAGACACGAGACTAGCGGGAGGAGTAGCCCAGATACGCAGTATTTT. The full variable domain, in which reference TRBV25-1 and TRBJ2-3 provide the parts outside the CDR3, is EADIYQTPRYLVIGTGKKITLECSQTMGHDKMYWYQQDPGMELHLIHYSYGVNSTEKGDLSSESTVSRIRTEHFPLTLESARPSHTSQYLCASRHETSGRSSPDTQYFGPGTRLTVL.

The V gene is TRBV7-6, the J gene TRBJ2-5; D not resolved. Germline V gene sequence: CDR1 SGHVS, CDR2 FNYEAQ. The CDR3 is 12 amino acids. Trimming pared 8 bases from V and 1 base from J, leaving 8 bases between. The CDR3 loop is CASGNSQETQYF. The CDR3 DNA is TGTGCCAGCGGCAATAGCCAAGAGACCCAGTACTTC.

The chain employs TRBV20-1 and TRBJ1-1, with D maybe TRBD1 (5 bases). CDR1 and CDR2 from the germline V gene are DFQATT and SNEGSKA (reference sequence). V gave up 7 bases and J gave up 0 bases, with 12 bases separating them. This CDR3 spans 13 amino acids. The chain's CDR3 is CSGHPDMNTEAFF. CDR3 DNA: TGCAGTGGACACCCGGACATGAACACTGAAGCTTTCTTT.

The chain uses TRBV2 and TRBJ2-2; 10 bases are shared with TRBD1. The V and J ends lost 6 bases and 4 bases, in that order; junction bases with no gene match: 5. Germline-derived CDR1 and CDR2 are SNHLY and FYNNEI. This CDR3 region has 15 residues. The CDR3 nucleotides are TGTGCCAGCAGACGACAGGGGGCGGGCACCGGGGAGCTGTTTTTT. Protein product: CASRRQGAGTGELFF.

The chain has TRBV27 and TRBJ2-5; tentative D call: TRBD2 (7 bases). TRBJ2-7 matches the DNA end more closely, so the J call is doubtful. Germline V gene lookup returns CDR1 MNHEY and CDR2 SMNVEV (reference sequence). The CDR3 is 13 residues long. CDR3 bases: TGTGCCACACGTCCCGGGGGGCTCTACGAGCAGTACTTC. Translation gives CATRPGGLYEQYF.

This clonotype was counted between two and nine times. The chain carries TRBV5-1 and TRBJ1-4, with 7 bases fitting TRBD1. The CDR3 runs to 15 residues. With V trimmed by 3 bases and J by 4 bases, 6 bases remained unmatched. The V gene's germline CDR1 is SGHRS and CDR2 YFSETQ. The CDR3 DNA reads TGCGCCAGCAGCTCGTCCGGGACAGTTAATGAAAAACTGTTTTTT. Its protein is CASSSSGTVNEKLFF.

This clonotype was counted only a few times. The J gene is TRBJ2-7, the V gene TRBV20-1; possibly TRBD2 for D (5 bases). CDR3 length: 13 residues. V was clipped by 6 bases and J by 2 bases, with 14 bases between them. Germline V gives CDR1 DFQATT, CDR2 SNEGSKA (reference sequence). The CDR3 spells CSADDGVAYEQYF. The CDR3 DNA sequence: TGCAGTGCAGATGACGGGGTTGCCTACGAGCAGTACTTC.